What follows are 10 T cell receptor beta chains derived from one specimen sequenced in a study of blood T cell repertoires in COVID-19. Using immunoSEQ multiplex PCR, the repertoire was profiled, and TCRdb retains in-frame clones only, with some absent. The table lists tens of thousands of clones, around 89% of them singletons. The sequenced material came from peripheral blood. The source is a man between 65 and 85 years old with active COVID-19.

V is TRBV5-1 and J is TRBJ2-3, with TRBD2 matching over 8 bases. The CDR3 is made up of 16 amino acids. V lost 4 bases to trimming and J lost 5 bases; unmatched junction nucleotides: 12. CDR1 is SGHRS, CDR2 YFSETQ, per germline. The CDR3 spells CASSPWREARGDTQYF. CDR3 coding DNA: TGCGCCAGCAGCCCTTGGCGGGAGGCCCGAGGAGATACGCAGTATTTT.

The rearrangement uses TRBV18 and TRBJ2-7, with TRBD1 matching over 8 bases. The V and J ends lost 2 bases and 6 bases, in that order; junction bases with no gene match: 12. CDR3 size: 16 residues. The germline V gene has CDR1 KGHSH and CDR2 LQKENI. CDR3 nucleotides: TGTGCCAGCTCACCAAGTGTAAGGACAGGGAATCCCGAGCAGTACTTC. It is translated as CASSPSVRTGNPEQYF.

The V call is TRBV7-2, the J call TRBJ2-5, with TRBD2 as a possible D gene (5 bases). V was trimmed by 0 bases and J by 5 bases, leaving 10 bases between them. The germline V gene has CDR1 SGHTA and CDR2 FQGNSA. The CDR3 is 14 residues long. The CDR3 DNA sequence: TGTGCCAGCAGCTTAGCGGCGGACTCGGAGACCCAGTACTTC. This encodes CASSLAADSETQYF.

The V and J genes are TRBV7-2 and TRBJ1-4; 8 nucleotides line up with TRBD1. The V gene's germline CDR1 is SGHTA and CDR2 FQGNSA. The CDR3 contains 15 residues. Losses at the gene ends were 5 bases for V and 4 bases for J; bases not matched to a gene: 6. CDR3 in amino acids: CASSLDRGYNEKLFF. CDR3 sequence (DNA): TGTGCCAGCAGCCTCGACAGGGGCTATAATGAAAAACTGTTTTTT.

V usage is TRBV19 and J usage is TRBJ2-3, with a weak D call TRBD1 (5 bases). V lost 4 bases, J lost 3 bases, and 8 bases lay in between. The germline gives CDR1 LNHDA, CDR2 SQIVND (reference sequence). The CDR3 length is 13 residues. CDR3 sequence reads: CASSTTVTDTQYF. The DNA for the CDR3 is TGTGCCAGTAGTACGACAGTTACAGATACGCAGTATTTT.

The CDR3 region has the DNA TGTGCCAGCAGCAAAGACAGGGACGGGTTTCAGCCCCAGCATTTT. Translation: CASSKDRDGFQPQHF. The V call is TRBV27, the J call TRBJ1-5; 7 nucleotides agree with TRBD1. The CDR3 spans 15 residues. J lost 6 bases, V lost 6 bases, and 11 bases had no gene match. Germline CDR1 is MNHEY and CDR2 is SMNVEV (reference sequence).

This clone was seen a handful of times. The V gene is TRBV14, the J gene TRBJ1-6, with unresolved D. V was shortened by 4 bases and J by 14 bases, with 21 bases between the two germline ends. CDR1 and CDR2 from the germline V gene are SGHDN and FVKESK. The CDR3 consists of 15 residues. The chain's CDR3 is CASSRLTAGLEALHF. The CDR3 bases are TGTGCCAGCAGCCGGTTAACAGCCGGATTGGAGGCCCTCCACTTT.

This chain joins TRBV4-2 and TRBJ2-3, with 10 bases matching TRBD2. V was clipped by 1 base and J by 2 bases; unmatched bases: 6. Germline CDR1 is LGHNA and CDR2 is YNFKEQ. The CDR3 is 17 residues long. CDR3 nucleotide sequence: TGTGCCAGCAGCCAAGCCTCAGCGGGGGGGTCCACAGATACGCAGTATTTT. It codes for CASSQASAGGSTDTQYF.

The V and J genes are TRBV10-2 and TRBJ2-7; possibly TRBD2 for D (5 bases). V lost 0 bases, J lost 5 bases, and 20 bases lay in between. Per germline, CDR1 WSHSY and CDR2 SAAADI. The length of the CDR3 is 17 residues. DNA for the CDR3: TGCGCCAGCAGTGAGTCGACTTTGGCGGGCGGGCCTGACGAGCAGTACTTC. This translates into CASSESTLAGGPDEQYF.

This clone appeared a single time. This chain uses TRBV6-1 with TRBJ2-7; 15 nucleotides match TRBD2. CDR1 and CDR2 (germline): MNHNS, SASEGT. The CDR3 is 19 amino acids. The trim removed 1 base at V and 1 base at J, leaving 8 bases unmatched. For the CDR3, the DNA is TGTGCCAGCAGTGAAGGTATACCGGGACTAGCGGGAGGATCCTACGAGCAGTACTTC. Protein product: CASSEGIPGLAGGSYEQYF.